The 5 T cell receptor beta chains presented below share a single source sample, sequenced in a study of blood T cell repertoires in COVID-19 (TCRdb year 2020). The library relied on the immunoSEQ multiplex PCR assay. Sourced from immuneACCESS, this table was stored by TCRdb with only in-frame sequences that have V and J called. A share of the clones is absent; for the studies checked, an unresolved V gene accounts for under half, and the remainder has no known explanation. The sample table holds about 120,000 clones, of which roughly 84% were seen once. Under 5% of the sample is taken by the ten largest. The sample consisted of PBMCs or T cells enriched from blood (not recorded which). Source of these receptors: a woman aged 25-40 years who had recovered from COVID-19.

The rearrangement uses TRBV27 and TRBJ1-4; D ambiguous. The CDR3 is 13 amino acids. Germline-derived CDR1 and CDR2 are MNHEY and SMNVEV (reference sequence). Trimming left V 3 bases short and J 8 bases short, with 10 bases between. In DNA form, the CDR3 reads TGTGCCAGCAGTTTGGGCGCGTGGGAAAAACTGTTTTTT. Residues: CASSLGAWEKLFF.

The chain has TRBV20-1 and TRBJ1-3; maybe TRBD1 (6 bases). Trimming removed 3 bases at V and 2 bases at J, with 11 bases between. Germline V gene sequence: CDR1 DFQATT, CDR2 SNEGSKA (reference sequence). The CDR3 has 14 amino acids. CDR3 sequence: CSASSPGAGNTIYF. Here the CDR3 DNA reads TGCAGTGCTAGTTCCCCAGGGGCTGGAAACACCATATATTTT.

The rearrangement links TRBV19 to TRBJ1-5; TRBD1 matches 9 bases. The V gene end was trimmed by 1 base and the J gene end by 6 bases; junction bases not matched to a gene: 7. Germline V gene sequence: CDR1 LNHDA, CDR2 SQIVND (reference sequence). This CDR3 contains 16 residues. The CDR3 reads CASSIGRGQGTQPQHF. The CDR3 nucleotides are TGTGCCAGTAGTATAGGGCGGGGACAGGGCACTCAGCCCCAGCATTTT.

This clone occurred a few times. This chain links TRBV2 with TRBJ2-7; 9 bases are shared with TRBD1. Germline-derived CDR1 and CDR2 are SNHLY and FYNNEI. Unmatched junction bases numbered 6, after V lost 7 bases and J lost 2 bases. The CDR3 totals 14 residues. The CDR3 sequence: CASNPTGGPYEQYF. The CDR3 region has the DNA TGTGCCAGCAACCCCACAGGGGGCCCCTACGAGCAGTACTTC.

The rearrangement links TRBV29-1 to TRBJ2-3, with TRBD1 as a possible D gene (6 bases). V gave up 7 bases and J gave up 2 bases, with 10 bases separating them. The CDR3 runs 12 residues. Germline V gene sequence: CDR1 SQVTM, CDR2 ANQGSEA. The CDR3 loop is CSGGQITDTQYF. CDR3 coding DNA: TGCAGCGGAGGACAGATCACAGATACGCAGTATTTT.